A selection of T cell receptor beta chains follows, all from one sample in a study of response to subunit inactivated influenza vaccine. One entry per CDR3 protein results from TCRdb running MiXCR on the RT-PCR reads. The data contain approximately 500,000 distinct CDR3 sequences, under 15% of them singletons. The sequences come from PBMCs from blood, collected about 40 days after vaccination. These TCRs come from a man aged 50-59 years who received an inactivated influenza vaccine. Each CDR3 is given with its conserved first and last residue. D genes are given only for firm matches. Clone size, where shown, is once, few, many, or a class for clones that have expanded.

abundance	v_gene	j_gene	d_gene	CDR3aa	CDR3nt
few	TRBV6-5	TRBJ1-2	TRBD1	CASSYQTGGTGYTF	TGTGCCAGCAGTTATCAAACAGGGGGTACCGGCTACACCTTC
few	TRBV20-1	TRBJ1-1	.	CSARESRRRVEAFF	TGCAGTGCTAGAGAATCCCGACGCAGGGTTGAAGCTTTCTTT
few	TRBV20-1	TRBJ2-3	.	CSASKEGGASTQYF	TGCAGTGCCTCCAAAGAGGGTGGGGCAAGTACGCAGTATTTT
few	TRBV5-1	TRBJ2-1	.	CASWKSDPGDEQFF	TGCGCCAGCTGGAAGTCGGACCCGGGCGATGAGCAGTTCTTC
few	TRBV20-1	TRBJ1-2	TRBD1	CSAEGPDRVRDGYTF	TGCAGTGCGGAGGGACCGGACAGGGTCAGGGATGGCTACACCTTC
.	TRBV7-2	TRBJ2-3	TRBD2	CASSIGAGATQYF	TGTGCCAGCAGCATAGGGGCGGGAGCTACGCAGTATTTT
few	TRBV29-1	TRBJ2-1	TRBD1	CSVEARTGPPNEQFF	TGCAGCGTTGAAGCCAGGACAGGGCCCCCCAATGAGCAGTTCTTC
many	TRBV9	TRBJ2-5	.	CASSVEGRETQYF	TGTGCCAGCAGCGTAGAGGGACGGGAGACCCAGTACTTC
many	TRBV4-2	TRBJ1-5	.	CASSPVEAYGDQPQHF	TGTGCCAGCAGCCCTGTTGAGGCTTACGGGGATCAGCCCCAGCATTTT
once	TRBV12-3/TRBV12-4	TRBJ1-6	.	CASSPGVVGGYNSPLHF	TGTGCCAGCAGCCCCGGGGTGGTGGGGGGCTATAATTCACCCCTCCACTTT
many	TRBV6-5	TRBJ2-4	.	CASSSGRSIQYF	TGTGCCAGCAGTTCAGGGAGGTCCATTCAGTACTTC
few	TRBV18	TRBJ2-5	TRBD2	CASSPASGEQETQYF	TGTGCCAGCTCACCGGCTAGCGGGGAACAAGAGACCCAGTACTTC
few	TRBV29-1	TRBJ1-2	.	CSVEDNGDRTVYYGYTF	TGCAGCGTTGAAGATAACGGGGATCGGACGGTCTACTATGGCTACACCTTC
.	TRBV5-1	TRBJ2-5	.	CASSTGQGETQYF	TGCGCCAGTTCTACTGGGCAGGGGGAGACCCAGTACTTC
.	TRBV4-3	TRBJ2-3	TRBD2	CASSPSGGAGDTQYF	TGCGCCAGCAGCCCTAGCGGGGGGGCTGGGGATACGCAGTATTTT
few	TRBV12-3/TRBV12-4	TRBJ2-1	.	CASSLLGSYFEQFF	TGTGCCAGCAGTTTGTTGGGTAGCTACTTTGAGCAGTTCTTC